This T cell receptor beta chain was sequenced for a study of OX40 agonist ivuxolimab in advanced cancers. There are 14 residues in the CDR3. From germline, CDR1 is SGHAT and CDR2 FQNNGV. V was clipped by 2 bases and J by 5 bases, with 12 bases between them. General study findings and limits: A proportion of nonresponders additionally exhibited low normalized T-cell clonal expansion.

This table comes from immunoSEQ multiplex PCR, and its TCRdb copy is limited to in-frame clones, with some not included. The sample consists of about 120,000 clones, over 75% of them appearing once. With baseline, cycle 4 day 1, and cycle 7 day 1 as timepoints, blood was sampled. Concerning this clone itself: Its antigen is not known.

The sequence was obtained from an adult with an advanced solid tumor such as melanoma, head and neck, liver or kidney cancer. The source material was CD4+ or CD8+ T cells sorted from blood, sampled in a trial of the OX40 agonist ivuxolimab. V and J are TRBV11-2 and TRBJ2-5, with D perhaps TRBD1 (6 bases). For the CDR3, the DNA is TGTGCCAGCAGCTTAAACAGGGTCTCGGAGACCCAGTACTTC. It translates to CASSLNRVSETQYF.